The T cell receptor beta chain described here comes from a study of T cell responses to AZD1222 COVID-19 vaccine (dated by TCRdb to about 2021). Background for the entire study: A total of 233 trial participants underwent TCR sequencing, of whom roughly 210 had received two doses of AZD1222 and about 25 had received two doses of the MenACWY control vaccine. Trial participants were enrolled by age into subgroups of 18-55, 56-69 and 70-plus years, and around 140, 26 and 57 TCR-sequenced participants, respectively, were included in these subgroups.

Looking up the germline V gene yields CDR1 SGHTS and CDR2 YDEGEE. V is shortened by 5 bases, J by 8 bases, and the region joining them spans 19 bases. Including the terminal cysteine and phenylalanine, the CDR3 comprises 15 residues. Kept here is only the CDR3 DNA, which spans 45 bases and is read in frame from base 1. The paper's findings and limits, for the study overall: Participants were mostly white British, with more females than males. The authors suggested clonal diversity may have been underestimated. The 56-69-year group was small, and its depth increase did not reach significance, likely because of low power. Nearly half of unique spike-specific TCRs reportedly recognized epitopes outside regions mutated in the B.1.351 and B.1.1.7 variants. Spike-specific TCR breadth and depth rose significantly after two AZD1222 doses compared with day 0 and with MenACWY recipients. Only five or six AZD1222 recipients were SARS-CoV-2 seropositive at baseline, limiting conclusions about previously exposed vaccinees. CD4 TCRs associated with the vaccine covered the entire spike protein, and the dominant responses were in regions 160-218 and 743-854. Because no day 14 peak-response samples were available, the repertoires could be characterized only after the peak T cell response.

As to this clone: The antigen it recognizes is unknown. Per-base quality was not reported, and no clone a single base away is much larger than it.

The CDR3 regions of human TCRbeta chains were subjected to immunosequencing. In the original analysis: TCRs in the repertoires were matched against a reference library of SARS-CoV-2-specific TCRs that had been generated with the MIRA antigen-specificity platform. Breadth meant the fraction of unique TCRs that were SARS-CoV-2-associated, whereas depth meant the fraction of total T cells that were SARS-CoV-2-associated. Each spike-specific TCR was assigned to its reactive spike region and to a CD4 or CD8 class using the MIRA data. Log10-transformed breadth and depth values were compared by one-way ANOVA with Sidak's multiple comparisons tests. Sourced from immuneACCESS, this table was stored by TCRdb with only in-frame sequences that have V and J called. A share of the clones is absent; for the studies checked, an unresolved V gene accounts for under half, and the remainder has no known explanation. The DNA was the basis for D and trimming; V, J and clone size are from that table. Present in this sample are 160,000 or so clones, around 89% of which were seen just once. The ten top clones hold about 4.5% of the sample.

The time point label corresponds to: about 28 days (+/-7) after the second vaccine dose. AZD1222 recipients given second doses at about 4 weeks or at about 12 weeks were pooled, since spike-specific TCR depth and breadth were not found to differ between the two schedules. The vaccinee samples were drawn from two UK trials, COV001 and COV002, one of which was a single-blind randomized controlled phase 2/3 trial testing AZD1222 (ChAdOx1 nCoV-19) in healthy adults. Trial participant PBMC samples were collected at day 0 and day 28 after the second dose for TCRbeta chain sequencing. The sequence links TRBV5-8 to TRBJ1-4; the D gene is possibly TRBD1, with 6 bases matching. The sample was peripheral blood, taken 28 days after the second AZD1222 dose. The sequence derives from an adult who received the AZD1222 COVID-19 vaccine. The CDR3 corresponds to CASRKDSTNREKLFF. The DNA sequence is TGTGCCAGCAGAAAGGACAGCACCAACCGGGAAAAACTGTTTTTT.